This TCR beta chain was identified during a study of blood T cell repertoires in COVID-19. The protocol was immunoSEQ multiplex PCR, while the TCRdb copy is restricted to in-frame clones and leaves out a portion. Among approximately 220,000 clones listed, approximately 90% were seen once. Germline CDR1 GTSNPN, CDR2 SVGIG (reference sequence). The CDR3 has 11 residues. J was trimmed by 5 bases and V by 4 bases; bases with no gene match: 1. The TCR comes from a woman aged 25-40 years with acute COVID-19. Sequencing was carried out using PBMCs or T cells enriched from blood (not recorded which). V is TRBV30 and J is TRBJ1-2; 7 positions agree with TRBD1. In DNA, the CDR3 is TGTGCCTGGACAGGGGGATATGGCTACACCTTC. Amino acids: CAWTGGYGYTF.